These 20 T cell receptor beta chains originate from one sample sequenced in a study of blood T cell repertoires in COVID-19. Sequencing was performed with immunoSEQ multiplex PCR; in TCRdb, only in-frame clones are kept and a portion is missing. The sample has 450,000 or so clones, about 90% seen once. Sequenced material: PBMCs or T cells enriched from blood (not recorded which). These receptors were obtained from a man between 18 and 29 years old who had recovered from COVID-19.

The chain is built from TRBV6-4 and TRBJ2-1; D is ambiguous. This CDR3 region has 14 residues. V was pared by 4 bases and J by 3 bases, with 10 bases between. Germline CDR1 is MRHNA and CDR2 is SNTAGT. CDR3 amino acids: CASSVGSLYNEQFF. CDR3 DNA sequence: TGTGCCAGCAGTGTGGGCAGCCTCTACAATGAGCAGTTCTTC.

The chain has TRBV9 and TRBJ2-7; a possible D gene is TRBD1 (5 bases). The CDR3 spans 14 residues. The ends were cut back, 2 bases at V and 4 bases at J, with 13 bases in the middle. CDR1 is SGDLS and CDR2 is YYNGEE in the germline V gene. The CDR3 here is CASSVEPQGYEQYF. DNA for the CDR3: TGTGCCAGCAGCGTCGAACCTCAGGGATACGAGCAGTACTTC. Looking up the rest from reference TRBV9 and TRBJ2-7 gives the full variable domain: DSGVTQTPKHLITATGQRVTLRCSPRSGDLSVYWYQQSLDQGLQFLIQYYNGEERAKGNILERFSAQQFPDLHSELNLSSLELGDSALYFCASSVEPQGYEQYFGPGTRLTVT.

The chain uses TRBV28 and TRBJ2-5, with D tentatively TRBD1 (6 bases). V lost 3 bases to trimming and J lost 3 bases, with 14 bases between them. CDR1 is MDHEN and CDR2 is SYDVKM in the germline V gene. The CDR3 runs 15 residues. The CDR3 protein is CASSFSFGQKETQYF. The DNA of the CDR3 is TGTGCCAGCAGTTTCAGTTTCGGACAGAAAGAGACCCAGTACTTC.

The chain is built from TRBV30 and TRBJ2-2; maybe TRBD2 (5 bases). Trimming removed 2 bases from V and 6 bases from J, with 7 bases in between. The germline V gene has CDR1 GTSNPN and CDR2 SVGIG (reference sequence). The CDR3 contains 12 residues. The CDR3 region has the DNA TGTGCCTGGAGTTCCGGGGCCGGGGAGCTGTTTTTT. Translation gives CAWSSGAGELFF. Looking up the rest from reference TRBV30 and TRBJ2-2 gives the full variable domain: SQTIHQWPATLVQPVGSPLSLECTVEGTSNPNLYWYRQAAGRGLQLLFYSVGIGQISSEVPQNLSASRPQDRQFILSSKKLLLSDSGFYLCAWSSGAGELFFGEGSRLTVL.

The chain is built from TRBV7-8 and TRBJ2-3; weak D call: TRBD2 (6 bases). V lost 4 bases and J lost 3, with 17 bases in between. Germline V gene lookup returns CDR1 SGHVS and CDR2 FQNEAQ. The CDR3 sequence is 16 residues long. CDR3 region: CASSSGTSPRTDTQYF. In DNA, the CDR3 is TGTGCCAGCAGCTCCGGGACTTCGCCACGTACAGATACGCAGTATTTT.

The J gene is TRBJ1-3, the V gene TRBV3-1 (or the pseudogene TRBV3-2), with TRBD1 matching over 7 bases. With V trimmed by 4 bases and J by 0 bases, 9 bases remained unmatched. Germline V gives CDR1 LGHDT, CDR2 YNNKEL (reference sequence). This CDR3 contains 17 residues. CDR3 protein: CASSPWTGDYSGNTIYF. As DNA, the CDR3 is TGTGCCAGCAGCCCTTGGACAGGAGACTACTCTGGAAACACCATATATTTT.

J is TRBJ2-3 and V is TRBV19, with D perhaps TRBD2 (6 bases). Trimming pared 3 bases from V and 6 bases from J, leaving 10 bases between. CDR1 is LNHDA and CDR2 is SQIVND in the germline V gene (reference sequence). The CDR3 length is 13 residues. The CDR3 nucleotides are TGTGCCAGTAGTATTCTAGCGCGGGATACGCAGTATTTT. Protein: CASSILARDTQYF.

This chain connects TRBV29-1 to TRBJ1-1; possible D gene TRBD1, 5 bases. The V gene's germline CDR1 is SQVTM and CDR2 ANQGSEA. The CDR3 consists of 14 residues. With 6 bases removed from V and 2 bases from J, the gap between germline ends came to 16 bases. The CDR3 loop is CSVSRVMGNTEAFF. The CDR3 DNA follows: TGCAGCGTCTCCAGGGTAATGGGAAACACTGAAGCTTTCTTT.

CDR3 sequence: CASSFGGRRYEQYF. The CDR3 nucleotides read TGTGCCAGCAGTTTTGGCGGGAGACGCTACGAGCAGTACTTC. The rearrangement links TRBV28 to TRBJ2-7, with TRBD2 identical over 7 bases. This CDR3 region has 14 residues. The V segment lost 3 bases and the J segment 3 bases; nucleotides outside the gene matches: 5. Per the germline V gene, CDR1 is MDHEN and CDR2 is SYDVKM. The whole variable domain, filled in from reference TRBV28 and TRBJ2-7, reads DVKVTQSSRYLVKRTGEKVFLECVQDMDHENMFWYRQDPGLGLRLIYFSYDVKMKEKGDIPEGYSVSREKKERFSLILESASTNQTSMYLCASSFGGRRYEQYFGPGTRLTVT.

This chain joins TRBV24-1 and TRBJ1-4; 10 positions agree with TRBD1. V was clipped by 4 bases and J by 8 bases; unmatched bases: 6. Germline assignment: CDR1 KGHDR and CDR2 SFDVKD. The CDR3 runs to 15 residues. For the CDR3, the DNA is TGTGCCACCAGTGACCCGGGACAGGGGCGGGAAAAACTGTTTTTT. It codes for CATSDPGQGREKLFF.

The rearrangement uses TRBV28 and TRBJ1-4; D gene uncertain. CDR1 MDHEN and CDR2 SYDVKM come from the germline V gene. Trimming removed 2 bases at V and 8 bases at J, with 9 bases between. The CDR3 contains 13 residues. The CDR3 DNA reads TGTGCCAGCAGTTTAGGACTACGGGAAAAACTGTTTTTT. This encodes CASSLGLREKLFF.

The rearrangement joins TRBV5-8 to TRBJ1-1, with a tentative D call TRBD1 (5 bases). The V end was cut by 5 bases, the J end by 11 bases, with 13 bases between. Germline CDR1 SGHTS, CDR2 YDEGEE. This CDR3 contains 11 residues. CDR3 sequence reads: CASRLGLEAFF. The CDR3 nucleotides are TGTGCCAGCAGACTGGGACTCGAGGCTTTCTTT.

CDR3 DNA sequence: TGCGCCAGCAGCCAAGATCTGACTAGCGGTCACCAAGAGACCCAGTACTTC. It encodes CASSQDLTSGHQETQYF. The chain links TRBV4-1 to TRBJ2-5, with 9 nucleotides matching TRBD2. CDR1 and CDR2 from the germline V gene are MGHRA and YSYEKL. Losses at the gene ends were 0 bases for V and 0 bases for J; bases not matched to a gene: 5. This CDR3 has 17 amino acids.

The J gene is TRBJ1-2, the V gene TRBV18, with D perhaps TRBD1 (6 bases). Per germline, CDR1 KGHSH and CDR2 LQKENI. CDR3 length: 14 residues. Between the trimmed V and J ends, which lost 3 bases and 3 bases, there was a span of 11 bases. DNA of the CDR3: TGTGCCAGCTCACCCAGCCGGACAGACTATGGCTACACCTTC. It encodes CASSPSRTDYGYTF. The whole variable domain, remainder taken from reference TRBV18 and TRBJ1-2, is NAGVMQNPRHLVRRRGQEARLRCSPMKGHSHVYWYRQLPEEGLKFMVYLQKENIIDESGMPKERFSAEFPKEGPSILRIQQVVRGDSAAYFCASSPSRTDYGYTFGSGTRLTVV.

This CDR3 reads CASSPRAGGPDTQYF. In nucleotides, the CDR3 is TGTGCCAGTAGTCCAAGAGCGGGAGGCCCGGATACGCAGTATTTT. V and J are TRBV19 and TRBJ2-3; 9 bases map to TRBD2. Losses at the gene ends were 5 bases for V and 6 bases for J; bases not matched to a gene: 9. CDR3 size: 15 residues. Germline CDR1 reads LNHDA; CDR2 reads SQIVND (reference sequence).

The chain carries TRBV4-1 and TRBJ1-2; no clear D. Germline CDR1 reads MGHRA; CDR2 reads YSYEKL. The V end lost 0 bases, the J end lost 2 bases, and 10 bases lay between the germline ends. The CDR3 consists of 15 residues. The CDR3 sequence: CASSQDLTENYGYTF. The CDR3, as DNA: TGCGCCAGCAGCCAAGATCTTACGGAGAACTATGGCTACACCTTC.

The V call is TRBV18, the J call TRBJ1-4; maybe TRBD1 (6 bases). Trimming took 4 bases from V and 4 from J, leaving 16 bases between them. The germline V gene has CDR1 KGHSH and CDR2 LQKENI. CDR3 size: 16 residues. The CDR3 DNA reads as TGTGCCAGCTCACGACCTAACAGGGTCCTTAATGAAAAACTGTTTTTT. It encodes CASSRPNRVLNEKLFF.

This sequence joins TRBV28 and TRBJ1-2, with TRBD1 matching over 8 bases. The germline V gene encodes CDR1 MDHEN and CDR2 SYDVKM. The CDR3 loop spans 14 amino acids. V lost 6 bases, J lost 9 bases, and 12 bases stayed unmatched. The CDR3: CASSPGQGGVSYTF. CDR3 bases: TGTGCCAGCAGCCCCGGACAGGGCGGCGTGAGCTACACCTTC.

The rearrangement links TRBV25-1 to TRBJ1-6; 8 nucleotides line up with TRBD1. Germline V CDR1 and CDR2: MGHDK, SYGVNS. V was pared by 5 bases and J by 7 bases, with 7 bases of the junction left unmatched. This CDR3 is built from 15 residues. The CDR3 region is CASSTTGAVNSPLHF. The CDR3 region has the DNA TGTGCCAGCAGTACGACAGGGGCCGTAAATTCACCCCTCCACTTT.

V usage is TRBV4-2 and J usage is TRBJ1-1; 12 bases are a match to TRBD1. The CDR3 runs to 18 residues. The J segment lost 4 bases and the V segment lost 5 bases, leaving 14 bases of the junction unmatched. The germline CDR1 and CDR2 sequences are LGHNA and YNFKEQ. The CDR3: CASSTGTGGTEHGTEAFF. DNA of the CDR3: TGTGCCAGCAGCACTGGGACAGGGGGCACCGAACACGGCACTGAAGCTTTCTTT.